This T cell receptor (beta chain) was sequenced during a study of beta chain features in type 1 diabetes. Concerning this clone: Its antigen is currently unknown.

The sequenced template was cDNA made from the entire isolated RNA. About 3.7 million reads, on average, came from each naive, central memory and regulatory T cell sample. Generated by immunoSEQ multiplex PCR, the TCRdb table keeps only in-frame clones and is missing some. The data contain around 170,000 clones, around 9.7% of them singletons. Study-wide findings and caveats: Moderately but significantly shorter TCRB CDR3s were found in Type 1 diabetes patients in all four CD4+ subsets.

The CDR3 extends over 13 amino acids. CDR1 and CDR2 from the germline V gene are MDHEN and SYDVKM. Trimming took 8 bases from V and 0 from J, leaving 8 bases between them. The sequencing input was central memory CD4+ T cells from blood. The chain uses TRBV28 and TRBJ1-5; D remains ambiguous. This receptor was taken from a woman younger than 45 with type 1 diabetes. The CDR3 DNA reads TGTGCCAGCGAGCGAGATAGCAATCAGCCCCAGCATTTT. This sequence encodes CASERDSNQPQHF.